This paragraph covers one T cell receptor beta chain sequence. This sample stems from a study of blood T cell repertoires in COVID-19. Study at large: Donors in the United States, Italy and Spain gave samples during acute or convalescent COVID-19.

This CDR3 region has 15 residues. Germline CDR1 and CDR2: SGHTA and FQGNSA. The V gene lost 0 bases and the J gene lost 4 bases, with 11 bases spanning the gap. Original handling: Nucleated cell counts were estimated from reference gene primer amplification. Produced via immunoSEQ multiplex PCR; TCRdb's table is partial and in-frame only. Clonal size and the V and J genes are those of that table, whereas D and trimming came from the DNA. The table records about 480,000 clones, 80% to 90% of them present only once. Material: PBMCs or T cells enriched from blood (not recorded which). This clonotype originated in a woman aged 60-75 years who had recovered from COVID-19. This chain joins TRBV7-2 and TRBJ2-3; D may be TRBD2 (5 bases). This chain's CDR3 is CASSLALGVSDTQYF. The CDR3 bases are TGTGCCAGCAGCTTAGCGCTCGGGGTCTCAGATACGCAGTATTTT.